This T cell receptor (beta chain) was obtained from a study of cytomegalovirus exposure and HLA in healthy donors. Overall study findings and caveats: Highest at DRB1 and lowest at HLA-C, TCR association rates differed among HLA loci in a later analysis. In vitro work confirmed that three CMV-associated chains recognize CMV antigens. Later on, a genetic analysis was performed. It linked a missense variant in DCLRE1C with V- and J-gene trimming of TCR beta.

60 Vbeta and 13 Jbeta primers were used in PCR. Methods used by the authors: Some 10 million shared chains were among the roughly 80 million unique TCR beta chains that a later analysis counted. Sequenced by immunoSEQ multiplex PCR; TCRdb stores in-frame clones only, minus some. That table gives V, J and clone size, and the DNA gave D and trimming. The repertoire includes some 120,000 clones, 80% of them detected once, and around 2.5% sits in the top ten. The CDR3 length is 14 residues. CDR1 is LNHDA, CDR2 SQIVND, per germline (reference sequence). Details on this clone: Its target is unknown.

Sequencing was done on a sample of PBMCs. The TCR was taken from a man under 40 in good health and CMV-seronegative. The rearrangement uses TRBV19 and TRBJ2-5; possibly TRBD1 for D (6 bases). The J call may be in error: the DNA end matches TRBJ2-7 better. CDR3 nucleotides: TGTGCCAGTAGTCACCCGGACAGTTACTACGAGCAGTACTTC. Translation gives CASSHPDSYYEQYF.